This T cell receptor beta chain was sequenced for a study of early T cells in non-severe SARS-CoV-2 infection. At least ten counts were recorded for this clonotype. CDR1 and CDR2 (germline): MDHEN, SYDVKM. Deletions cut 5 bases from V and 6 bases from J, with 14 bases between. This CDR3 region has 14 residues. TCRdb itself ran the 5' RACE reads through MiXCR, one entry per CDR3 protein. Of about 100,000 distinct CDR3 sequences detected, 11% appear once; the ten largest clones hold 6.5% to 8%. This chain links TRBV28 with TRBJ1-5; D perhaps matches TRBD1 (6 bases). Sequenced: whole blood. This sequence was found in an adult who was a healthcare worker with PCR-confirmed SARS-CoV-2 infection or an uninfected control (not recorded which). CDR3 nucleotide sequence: TGTGCCAGCAGTCCATACAGGGAGAGTCAGCCCCAGCATTTT. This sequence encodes CASSPYRESQPQHF.